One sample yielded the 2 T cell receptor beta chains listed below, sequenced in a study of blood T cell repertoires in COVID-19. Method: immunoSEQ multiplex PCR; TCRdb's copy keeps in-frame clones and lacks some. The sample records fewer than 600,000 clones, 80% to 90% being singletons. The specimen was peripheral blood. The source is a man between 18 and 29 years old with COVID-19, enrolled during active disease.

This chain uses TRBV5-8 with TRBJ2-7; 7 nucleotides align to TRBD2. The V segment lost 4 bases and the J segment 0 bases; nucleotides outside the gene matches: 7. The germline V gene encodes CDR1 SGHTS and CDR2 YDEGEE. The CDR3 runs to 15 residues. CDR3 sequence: CASSPWGRGSYEQYF. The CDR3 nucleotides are TGTGCCAGCAGCCCCTGGGGGAGGGGCTCCTACGAGCAGTACTTC.

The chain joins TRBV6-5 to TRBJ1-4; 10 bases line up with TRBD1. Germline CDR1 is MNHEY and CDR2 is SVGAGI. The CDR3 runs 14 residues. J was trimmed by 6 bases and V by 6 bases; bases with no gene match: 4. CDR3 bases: TGTGCCAGCAGGGACAGGGGGGGTGATGAAAAACTGTTTTTT. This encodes CASRDRGGDEKLFF.